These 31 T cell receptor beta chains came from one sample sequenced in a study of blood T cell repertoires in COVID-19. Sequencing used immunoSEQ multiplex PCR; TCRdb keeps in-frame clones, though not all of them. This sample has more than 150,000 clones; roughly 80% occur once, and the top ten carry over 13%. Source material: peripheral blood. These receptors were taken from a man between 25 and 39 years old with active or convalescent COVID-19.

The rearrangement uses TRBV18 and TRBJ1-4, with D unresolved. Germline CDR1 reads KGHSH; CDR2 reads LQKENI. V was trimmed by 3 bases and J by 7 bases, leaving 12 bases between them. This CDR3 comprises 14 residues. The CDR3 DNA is TGTGCCAGCTCACCTAGCCTAAGCGGTGAAAAACTGTTTTTT. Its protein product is CASSPSLSGEKLFF. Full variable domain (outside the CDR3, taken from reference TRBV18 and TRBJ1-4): NAGVMQNPRHLVRRRGQEARLRCSPMKGHSHVYWYRQLPEEGLKFMVYLQKENIIDESGMPKERFSAEFPKEGPSILRIQQVVRGDSAAYFCASSPSLSGEKLFFGSGTQLSVL.

Written as DNA, the CDR3 is TGTGCCAGCAGCAGCGGACAGGTGGGGGGCACTGAAGCTTTCTTT. It is translated as CASSSGQVGGTEAFF. The chain employs TRBV5-4 and TRBJ1-1; 7 positions agree with TRBD1. The CDR3 spans 15 residues. CDR1 and CDR2 (germline): SGHNT, YYREEE (reference sequence). The V segment lost 4 bases and the J segment 4 bases; nucleotides outside the gene matches: 10.

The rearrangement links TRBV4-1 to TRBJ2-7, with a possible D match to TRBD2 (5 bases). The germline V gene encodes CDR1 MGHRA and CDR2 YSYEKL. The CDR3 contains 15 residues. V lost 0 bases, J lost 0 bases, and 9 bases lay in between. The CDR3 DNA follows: TGCGCCAGCAGCCAAGATCGGCTAGCCTCCTACGAGCAGTACTTC. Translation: CASSQDRLASYEQYF.

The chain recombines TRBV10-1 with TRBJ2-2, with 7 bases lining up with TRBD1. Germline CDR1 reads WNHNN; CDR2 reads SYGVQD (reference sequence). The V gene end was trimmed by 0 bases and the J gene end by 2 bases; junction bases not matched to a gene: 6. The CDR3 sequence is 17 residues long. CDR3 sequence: CASSESGQARNTGELFF. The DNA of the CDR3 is TGCGCCAGCAGTGAGTCCGGACAGGCCCGCAACACCGGGGAGCTGTTTTTT.

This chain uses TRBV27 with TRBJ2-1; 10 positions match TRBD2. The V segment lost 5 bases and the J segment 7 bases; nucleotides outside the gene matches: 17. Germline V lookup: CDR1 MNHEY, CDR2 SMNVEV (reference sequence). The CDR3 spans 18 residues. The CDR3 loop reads CASSLNTAGTSVVNEQFF. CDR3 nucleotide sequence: TGTGCCAGCAGTCTCAACACCGCCGGGACTAGCGTGGTGAATGAGCAGTTCTTC.

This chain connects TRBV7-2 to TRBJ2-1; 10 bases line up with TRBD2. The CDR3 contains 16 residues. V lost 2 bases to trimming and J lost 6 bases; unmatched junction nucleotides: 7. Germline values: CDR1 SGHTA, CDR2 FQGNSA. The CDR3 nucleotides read TGTGCCAGCAGCTTAAGGCTAGCGGGAGAGGGCAATGAGCAGTTCTTC. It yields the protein CASSLRLAGEGNEQFF. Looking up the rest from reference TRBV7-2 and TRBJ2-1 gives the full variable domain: GAGVSQSPSNKVTEKGKDVELRCDPISGHTALYWYRQSLGQGLEFLIYFQGNSAPDKSGLPSDRFSAERTGGSVSTLTIQRTQQEDSAVYLCASSLRLAGEGNEQFFGPGTRLTVL.

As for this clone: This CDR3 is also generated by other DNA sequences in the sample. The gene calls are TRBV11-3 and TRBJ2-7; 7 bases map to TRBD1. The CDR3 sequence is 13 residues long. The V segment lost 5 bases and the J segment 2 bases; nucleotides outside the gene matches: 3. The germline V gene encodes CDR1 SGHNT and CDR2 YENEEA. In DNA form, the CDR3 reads TGTGCCAGCAGCCCCCAGGGGGCCTACGAGCAGTACTTC. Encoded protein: CASSPQGAYEQYF. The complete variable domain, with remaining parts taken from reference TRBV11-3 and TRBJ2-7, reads EAGVVQSPRYKIIEKKQPVAFWCNPISGHNTLYWYLQNLGQGPELLIRYENEEAVDDSQLPKDRFSAERLKGVDSTLKIQPAELGDSAVYLCASSPQGAYEQYFGPGTRLTVT.

CDR3 sequence: CASSLTGTFEAFF. The CDR3, as DNA: TGTGCCAGCAGCTTGACGGGGACTTTTGAGGCTTTCTTT. The chain couples TRBV5-4 to TRBJ1-1, with D possibly being TRBD1 (5 bases). The CDR3 extends over 13 amino acids. Trimming cost V 1 base and J 11 bases, with 15 bases left between them. Germline CDR1 reads SGHNT; CDR2 reads YYREEE (reference sequence).

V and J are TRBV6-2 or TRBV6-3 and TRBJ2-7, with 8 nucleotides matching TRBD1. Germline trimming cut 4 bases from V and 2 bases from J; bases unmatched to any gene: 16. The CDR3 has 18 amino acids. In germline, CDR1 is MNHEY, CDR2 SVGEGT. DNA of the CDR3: TGTGCCAGCAGTTCCTCCTTTGGTGGACAGGGCTCCCCCTACGAGCAGTACTTC. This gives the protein CASSSSFGGQGSPYEQYF.

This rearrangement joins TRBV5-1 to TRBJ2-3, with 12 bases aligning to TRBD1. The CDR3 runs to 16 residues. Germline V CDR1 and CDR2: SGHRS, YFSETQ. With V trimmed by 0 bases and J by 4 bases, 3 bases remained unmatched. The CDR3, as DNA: TGCGCCAGCAGCTTGGAGGGACAGGGGGCTGCAGATACGCAGTATTTT. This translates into CASSLEGQGAADTQYF.

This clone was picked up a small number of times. CDR3 coding DNA: TGTGCCAGCAGTGGAGGCAGGGGAGATGAAAAACTGTTTTTT. Translated, it gives CASSGGRGDEKLFF. V and J are TRBV2 and TRBJ1-4; weak D call: TRBD1 (6 bases). The CDR3 runs 14 residues. Per germline, CDR1 SNHLY and CDR2 FYNNEI. V lost 4 bases and J 6 bases, leaving 12 bases between the germline ends.

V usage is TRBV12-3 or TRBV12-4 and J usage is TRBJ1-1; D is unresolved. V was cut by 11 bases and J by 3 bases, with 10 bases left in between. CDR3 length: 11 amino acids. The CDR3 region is CASQVHTEAFF. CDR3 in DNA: TGTGCCTCTCAGGTCCACACTGAAGCTTTCTTT.

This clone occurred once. In DNA form, the CDR3 reads TGTGCCTGGGAACAGGGAAGCACCGGGGAGCTGTTTTTT. This encodes CAWEQGSTGELFF. The V and J genes are TRBV30 and TRBJ2-2; perhaps TRBD1 as D (6 bases). V lost 5 bases and J 4 bases, leaving 11 bases between the germline ends. Germline CDR1 GTSNPN, CDR2 SVGIG (reference sequence). The CDR3 sequence is 13 residues long.

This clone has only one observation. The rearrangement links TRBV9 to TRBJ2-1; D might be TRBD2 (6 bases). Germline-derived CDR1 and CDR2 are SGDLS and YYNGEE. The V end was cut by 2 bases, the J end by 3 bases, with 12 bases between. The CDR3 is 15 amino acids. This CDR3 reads CASSVGGSGYNEQFF. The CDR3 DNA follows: TGTGCCAGCAGCGTCGGCGGTAGCGGCTACAATGAGCAGTTCTTC.

The CDR3 DNA reads as TGTGCCAGCAGCTCGGGACAGGGGGCTTTTGGCTACACCTTC. Translation: CASSSGQGAFGYTF. The V gene is TRBV6-5, the J gene TRBJ1-2; 12 bases align to TRBD1. Germline CDR1 and CDR2: MNHEY and SVGAGI. V dropped 6 bases and J dropped 7; count of bases not matched to a gene: 6. There are 14 residues in the CDR3.

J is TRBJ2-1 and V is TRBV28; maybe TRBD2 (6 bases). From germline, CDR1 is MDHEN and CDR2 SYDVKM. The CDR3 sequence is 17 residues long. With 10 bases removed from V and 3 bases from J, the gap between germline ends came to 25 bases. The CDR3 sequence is CATEANDGTGSYNEQFF. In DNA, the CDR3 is TGTGCCACTGAGGCCAACGACGGGACCGGGAGCTACAATGAGCAGTTCTTC.

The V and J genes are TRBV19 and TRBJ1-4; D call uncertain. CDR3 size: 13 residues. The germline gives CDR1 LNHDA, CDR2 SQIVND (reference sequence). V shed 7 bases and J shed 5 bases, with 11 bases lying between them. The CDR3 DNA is TGTGCCAGTAAAAGCTGGAGGAATGAAAAACTGTTTTTT. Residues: CASKSWRNEKLFF.

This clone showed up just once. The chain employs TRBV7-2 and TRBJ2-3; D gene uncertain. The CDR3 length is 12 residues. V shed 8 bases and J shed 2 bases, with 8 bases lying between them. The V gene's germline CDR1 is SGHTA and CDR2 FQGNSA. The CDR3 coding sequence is TGTGCCAGCGCGGCGGTCACAGATACGCAGTATTTT. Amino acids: CASAAVTDTQYF. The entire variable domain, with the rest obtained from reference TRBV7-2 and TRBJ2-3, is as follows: GAGVSQSPSNKVTEKGKDVELRCDPISGHTALYWYRQSLGQGLEFLIYFQGNSAPDKSGLPSDRFSAERTGGSVSTLTIQRTQQEDSAVYLCASAAVTDTQYFGPGTRLTVL.

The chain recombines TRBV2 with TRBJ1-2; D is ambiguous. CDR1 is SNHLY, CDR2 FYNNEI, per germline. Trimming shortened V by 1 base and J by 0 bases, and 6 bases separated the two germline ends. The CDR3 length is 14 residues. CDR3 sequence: CASSEDTPNYGYTF. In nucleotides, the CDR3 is TGTGCCAGCAGTGAAGACACACCTAACTATGGCTACACCTTC.

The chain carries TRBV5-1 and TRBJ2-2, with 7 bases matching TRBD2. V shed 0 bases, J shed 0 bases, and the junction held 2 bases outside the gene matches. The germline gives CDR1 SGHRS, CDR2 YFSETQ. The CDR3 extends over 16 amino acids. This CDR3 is CASSLERGSNTGELFF. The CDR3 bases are TGCGCCAGCAGCTTGGAGCGGGGTTCGAACACCGGGGAGCTGTTTTTT.

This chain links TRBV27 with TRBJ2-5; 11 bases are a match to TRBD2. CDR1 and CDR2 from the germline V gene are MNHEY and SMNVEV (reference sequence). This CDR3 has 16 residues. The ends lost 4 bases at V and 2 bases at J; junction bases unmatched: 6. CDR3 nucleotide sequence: TGTGCCAGCAGTTCGCCTAGCGGGGGGTCTCAAGAGACCCAGTACTTC. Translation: CASSSPSGGSQETQYF.

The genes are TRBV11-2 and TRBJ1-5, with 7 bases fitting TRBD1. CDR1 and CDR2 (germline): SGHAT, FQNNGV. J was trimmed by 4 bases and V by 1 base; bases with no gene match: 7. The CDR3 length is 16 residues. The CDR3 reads CASSLGTGGLNQPQHF. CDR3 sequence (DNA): TGTGCCAGCAGCTTAGGGACAGGAGGATTAAATCAGCCCCAGCATTTT.

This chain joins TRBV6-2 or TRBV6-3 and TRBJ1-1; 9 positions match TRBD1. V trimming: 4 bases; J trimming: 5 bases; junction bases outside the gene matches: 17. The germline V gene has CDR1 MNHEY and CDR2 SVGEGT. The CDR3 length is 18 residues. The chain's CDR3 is CASSSVIGTGIWGTEAFF. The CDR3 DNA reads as TGTGCCAGCAGTTCGGTTATAGGGACAGGGATCTGGGGGACTGAAGCTTTCTTT.

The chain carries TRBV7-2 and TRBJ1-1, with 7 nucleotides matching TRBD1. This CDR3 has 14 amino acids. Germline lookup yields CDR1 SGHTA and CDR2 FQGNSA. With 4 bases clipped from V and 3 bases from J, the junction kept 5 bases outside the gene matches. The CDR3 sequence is CASSSRQGHTEAFF. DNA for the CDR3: TGTGCCAGCAGCTCGCGACAGGGCCACACTGAAGCTTTCTTT.

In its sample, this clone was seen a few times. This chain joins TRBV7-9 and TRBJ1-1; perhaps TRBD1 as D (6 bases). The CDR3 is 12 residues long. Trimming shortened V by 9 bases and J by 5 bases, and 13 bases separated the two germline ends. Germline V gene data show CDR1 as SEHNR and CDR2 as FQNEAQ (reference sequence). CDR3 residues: CASTGYSTEAFF. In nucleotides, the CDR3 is TGTGCCAGTACAGGGTACAGTACTGAAGCTTTCTTT. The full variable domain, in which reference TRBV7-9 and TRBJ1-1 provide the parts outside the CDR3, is DTGVSQNPRHKITKRGQNVTFRCDPISEHNRLYWYRQTLGQGPEFLTYFQNEAQLEKSRLLSDRFSAERPKGSFSTLEIQRTEQGDSAMYLCASTGYSTEAFFGQGTRLTVV.

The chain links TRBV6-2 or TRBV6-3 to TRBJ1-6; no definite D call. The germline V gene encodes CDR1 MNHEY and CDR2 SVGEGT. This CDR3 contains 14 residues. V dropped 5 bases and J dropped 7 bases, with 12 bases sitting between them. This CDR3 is CASSAGEGNSPLHF. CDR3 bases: TGTGCCAGCAGTGCCGGGGAGGGAAATTCACCCCTCCACTTT.

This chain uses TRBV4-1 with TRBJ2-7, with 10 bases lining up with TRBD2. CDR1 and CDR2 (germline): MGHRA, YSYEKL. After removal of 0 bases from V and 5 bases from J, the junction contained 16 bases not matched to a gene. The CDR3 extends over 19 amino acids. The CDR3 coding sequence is TGCGCCAGCAGCCAAGACGGACCAGGGGCGTCACTAGCGGGGAACGAGCAGTACTTC. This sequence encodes CASSQDGPGASLAGNEQYF.

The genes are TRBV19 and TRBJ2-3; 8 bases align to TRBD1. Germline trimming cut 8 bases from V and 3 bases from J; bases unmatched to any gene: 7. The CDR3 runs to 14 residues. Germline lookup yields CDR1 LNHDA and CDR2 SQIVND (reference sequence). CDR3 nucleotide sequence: TGTGCCAGTCAAAGGACAGGGTATACAGATACGCAGTATTTT. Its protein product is CASQRTGYTDTQYF.

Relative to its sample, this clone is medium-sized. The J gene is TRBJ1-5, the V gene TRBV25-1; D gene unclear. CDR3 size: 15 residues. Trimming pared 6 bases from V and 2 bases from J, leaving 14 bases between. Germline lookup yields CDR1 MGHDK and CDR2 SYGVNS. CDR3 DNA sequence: TGTGCCAGCAGCCCAGGACTGGACCGCAATCAGCCCCAGCATTTT. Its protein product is CASSPGLDRNQPQHF.

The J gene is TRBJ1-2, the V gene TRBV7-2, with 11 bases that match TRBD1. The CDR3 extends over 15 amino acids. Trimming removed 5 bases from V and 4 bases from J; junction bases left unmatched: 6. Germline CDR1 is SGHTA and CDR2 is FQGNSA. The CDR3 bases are TGTGCCAGCAGCCTCCCGGGGACAGGGGGCTATGGCTACACCTTC. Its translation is CASSLPGTGGYGYTF.

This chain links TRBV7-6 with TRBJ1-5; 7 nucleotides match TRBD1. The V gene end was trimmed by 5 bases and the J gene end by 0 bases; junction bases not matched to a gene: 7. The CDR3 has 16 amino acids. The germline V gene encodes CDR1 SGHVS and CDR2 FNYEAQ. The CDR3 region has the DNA TGTGCCAGCAGCCAGGGGGGCAGGGGTAGCAATCAGCCCCAGCATTTT. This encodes CASSQGGRGSNQPQHF. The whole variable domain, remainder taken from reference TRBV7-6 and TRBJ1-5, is GAGVSQSPRYKVTKRGQDVALRCDPISGHVSLYWYRQALGQGPEFLTYFNYEAQQDKSGLPNDRFSAERPEGSISTLTIQRTEQRDSAMYRCASSQGGRGSNQPQHFGDGTRLSIL.